The 15 T cell receptor beta chains given below trace back to one sample, sequenced in a study of cytomegalovirus exposure and HLA in healthy donors. Primers included in the PCR were 60 Vbeta and 13 Jbeta primers. The method was immunoSEQ multiplex PCR; TCRdb's version includes in-frame clones alone and lacks a portion of them. The repertoire includes more than 95,000 clones, under 85% of them detected once, and over 5% sits in the top ten. Sequenced input: PBMCs. Receptors were obtained from a man aged 18-30 years in good health and CMV-seronegative.

The chain has TRBV28 and TRBJ2-7, with TRBD1 as a possible D gene (5 bases). The V and J ends lost 6 bases and 4 bases respectively, with 16 bases between them. The germline V gene encodes CDR1 MDHEN and CDR2 SYDVKM. The CDR3 runs to 14 residues. DNA of the CDR3: TGTGCCAGCAGCACAGATACAGGCTCTTACGAGCAGTACTTC. Protein: CASSTDTGSYEQYF.

The chain has TRBV4-3 and TRBJ1-5, with 11 nucleotides matching TRBD1. Looked up from germline, CDR1 is LGHNA and CDR2 is YSLEER. CDR3 length: 18 amino acids. V lost 1 base and J lost 7; bases outside the gene matches: 12. The CDR3 here is CASSQVLGQGAVGQPQHF. The CDR3 coding sequence is TGCGCCAGCAGCCAAGTTTTAGGACAGGGGGCGGTAGGCCAGCCCCAGCATTTT.

V is TRBV6-1 and J is TRBJ2-5; perhaps TRBD2 as D (5 bases). V was clipped by 6 bases and J by 7 bases, with 18 bases between them. Germline V gene lookup returns CDR1 MNHNS and CDR2 SASEGT. The CDR3 is made up of 14 amino acids. This chain's CDR3 is CASRTQTGSGTQYF. The CDR3 DNA sequence: TGTGCCAGCAGGACACAAACGGGGTCAGGGACCCAGTACTTC.

This chain joins TRBV2 and TRBJ2-7, with TRBD1 identical over 10 bases. Germline CDR1 and CDR2: SNHLY and FYNNEI. The CDR3 has 14 residues. J lost 3 bases, V lost 5 bases, and 4 bases had no gene match. The CDR3 region has the DNA TGTGCCAGCAGTCGAGGACAGGGGGACTACGAGCAGTACTTC. Its protein is CASSRGQGDYEQYF.

The CDR3 DNA sequence: TGTGCCAGCAGCTCTCGGGAGGCCGACTACGAGCAGTACTTC. Protein sequence: CASSSREADYEQYF. The chain employs TRBV13 and TRBJ2-7, with 7 bases identical to TRBD2. After removal of 4 bases from V and 3 bases from J, the junction contained 6 bases not matched to a gene. The germline V gene has CDR1 PRHDT and CDR2 FYEKMQ (reference sequence). The CDR3 is 14 residues long.

This clone was detected once. The CDR3: CASSSLRDTQYF. The CDR3 DNA sequence: TGTGCCAGCAGCTCCCTACGTGATACGCAGTATTTT. The chain couples TRBV11-3 to TRBJ2-3; D unresolved. The germline V and J ends were trimmed by 4 bases and 6 bases, with 8 bases remaining between them. The CDR3 loop spans 12 amino acids. CDR1 is SGHNT and CDR2 is YENEEA in the germline V gene.

V and J are TRBV28 and TRBJ2-1, with 8 bases lining up with TRBD2. This CDR3 is built from 13 residues. Trimming cost V 3 bases and J 8 bases; bases outside gene matches: 3. Germline CDR1 MDHEN, CDR2 SYDVKM. This chain's CDR3 is CASSFAGGYEQFF. CDR3 sequence (DNA): TGTGCCAGCAGTTTTGCGGGAGGCTATGAGCAGTTCTTC.

This clone appeared a single time. J is TRBJ2-3 and V is TRBV6-1; 10 nucleotides match TRBD2. Germline assignment: CDR1 MNHNS and CDR2 SASEGT. The CDR3 runs to 16 residues. V was clipped by 4 bases and J by 4 bases; unmatched bases: 8. Written as DNA, the CDR3 is TGTGCCAGCAGTGGGACTAGCGGCAGGATACCAGATACGCAGTATTTT. This sequence encodes CASSGTSGRIPDTQYF.

This sequence joins TRBV6-1 and TRBJ1-1; tentative D call: TRBD1 (6 bases). Per germline, CDR1 MNHNS and CDR2 SASEGT. V lost 4 bases and J lost 0, with 12 bases in between. The CDR3 contains 15 residues. The CDR3 DNA sequence: TGTGCCAGCAGTGGACAGGACAGTCTGAACACTGAAGCTTTCTTT. As protein: CASSGQDSLNTEAFF.

V is TRBV6-5 and J is TRBJ2-7; TRBD2 might be the D (5 bases). The CDR3 sequence is 15 residues long. CDR1 MNHEY and CDR2 SVGAGI come from the germline V gene. Trimming stripped 8 bases from V and 7 bases from J, with 24 bases between. In nucleotides, the CDR3 is TGTGCCAGCCGCCTTACCGTGGGTTTATCGGGGGAGCAGTACTTC. Translating it yields CASRLTVGLSGEQYF.

The chain uses TRBV6-6 and TRBJ2-7; D call uncertain. Germline lookup yields CDR1 MNHNY and CDR2 SVGAGI (reference sequence). The CDR3 contains 12 residues. V was cut by 5 bases and J by 4 bases, with 9 bases left in between. The CDR3 DNA reads as TGTGCCAGCAGTCCCGGGTTTTACGAGCAGTACTTC. This encodes CASSPGFYEQYF.

V is TRBV7-3 and J is TRBJ1-2; 12 nucleotides align to TRBD1. The CDR3 is 16 amino acids. The germline V gene has CDR1 SGHTA and CDR2 FQGTGA. V gave up 5 bases and J gave up 6 bases; unmatched junction bases: 10. This CDR3 is CASSPGVGQGADGYTF. In DNA, the CDR3 is TGTGCCAGCAGCCCGGGGGTGGGACAGGGGGCCGATGGCTACACCTTC.

This clone was seen only a few times. The chain employs TRBV6-5 and TRBJ1-2; 8 bases match TRBD1. The CDR3 extends over 14 amino acids. V was clipped by 2 bases and J by 7 bases; unmatched bases: 6. The germline gives CDR1 MNHEY, CDR2 SVGAGI. The DNA for the CDR3 is TGTGCCAGCAGTTACAGTAGACAGGGGAGTGGCTACACCTTC. This sequence encodes CASSYSRQGSGYTF.

The chain couples TRBV7-2 to TRBJ1-2, with D unclear. The length of the CDR3 is 16 residues. Trimming stripped 2 bases from V and 1 base from J, with 14 bases between. Germline-derived CDR1 and CDR2 are SGHTA and FQGNSA. CDR3 in amino acids: CASSLKPQVLNYGYTF. The CDR3 DNA reads as TGTGCCAGCAGCTTAAAGCCCCAGGTCCTTAACTATGGCTACACCTTC.

This chain links TRBV11-3 with TRBJ1-1; no firm D call. The CDR3 has 17 amino acids. The germline CDR1 and CDR2 sequences are SGHNT and YENEEA. Trimming took 1 base from V and 1 from J, leaving 16 bases between them. CDR3 loop: CASSLGIPWEKNTEAFF. The CDR3 DNA reads TGTGCCAGCAGCTTAGGAATTCCGTGGGAGAAGAACACTGAAGCTTTCTTT.